This T cell receptor beta chain is from a study of beta chain features in type 1 diabetes. Study results and limitations: VDJ junctions from patients with type 1 diabetes contained fewer insertions and more deletions. In all four CD4+ subsets, TCRB CDR3 length was significantly, moderately reduced in type 1 diabetes. There was no resolution here of whether HLA type influences TCRB rearrangement.

In regard to this clone: As yet, its antigen is unknown.

Every bit of the isolated RNA underwent reverse transcription, so sequencing read expressed TCRB transcripts. Each sample of naive, central memory or regulatory T cells had, on average, about 3.57 million reads. Assay: immunoSEQ multiplex PCR; the TCRdb copy retains only in-frame clones and omits some. Among around 450,000 clones listed, approximately 10% were seen once. The ends were cut back, 3 bases at V and 2 bases at J, with 7 bases in the middle. CDR1 MDHEN and CDR2 SYDVKM come from the germline V gene. This CDR3 is 13 amino acids long. The chain recombines TRBV28 with TRBJ1-2, with D perhaps matching TRBD1 (6 bases). Material for sequencing was naive CD4+ T cells from blood. The source is a woman aged 18-30 years in good health. The CDR3 DNA follows: TGTGCCAGCAGTTTCACAGGGAACTATGGCTACACCTTC. This translates into CASSFTGNYGYTF.